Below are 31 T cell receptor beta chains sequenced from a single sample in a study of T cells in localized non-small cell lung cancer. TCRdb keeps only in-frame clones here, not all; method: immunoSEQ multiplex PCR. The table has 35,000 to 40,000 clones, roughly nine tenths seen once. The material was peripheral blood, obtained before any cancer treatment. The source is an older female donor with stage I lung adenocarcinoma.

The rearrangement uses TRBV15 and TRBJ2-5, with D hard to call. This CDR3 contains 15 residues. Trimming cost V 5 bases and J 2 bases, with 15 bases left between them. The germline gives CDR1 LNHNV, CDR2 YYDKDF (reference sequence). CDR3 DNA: TGTGCCACCAGCCTGGACGGAATTGCACAAGAGACCCAGTACTTC. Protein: CATSLDGIAQETQYF.

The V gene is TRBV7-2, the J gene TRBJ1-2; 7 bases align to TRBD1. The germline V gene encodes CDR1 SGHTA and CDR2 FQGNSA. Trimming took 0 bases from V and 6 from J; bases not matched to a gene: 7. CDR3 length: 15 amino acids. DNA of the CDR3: TGTGCCAGCAGCTTAGCGCAGGGGGGGAAGAATGGCTACACCTTC. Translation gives CASSLAQGGKNGYTF.

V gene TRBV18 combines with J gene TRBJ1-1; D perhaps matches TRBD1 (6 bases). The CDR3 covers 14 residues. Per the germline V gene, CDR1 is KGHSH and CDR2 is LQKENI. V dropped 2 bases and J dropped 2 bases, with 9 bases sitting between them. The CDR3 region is CASSPLQGNTEAFF. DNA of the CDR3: TGTGCCAGCTCACCATTACAGGGAAACACTGAAGCTTTCTTT.

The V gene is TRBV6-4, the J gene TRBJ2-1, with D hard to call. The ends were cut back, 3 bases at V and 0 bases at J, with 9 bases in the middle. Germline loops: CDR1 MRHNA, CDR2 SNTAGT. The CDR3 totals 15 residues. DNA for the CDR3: TGTGCCAGCAGTGAGGGGATGAGCTCCTACAATGAGCAGTTCTTC. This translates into CASSEGMSSYNEQFF.

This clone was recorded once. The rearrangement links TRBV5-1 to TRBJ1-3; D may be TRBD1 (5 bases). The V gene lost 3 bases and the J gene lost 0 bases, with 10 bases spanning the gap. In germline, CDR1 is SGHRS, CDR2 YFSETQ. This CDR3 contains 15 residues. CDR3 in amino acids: CASSSGDRSGNTIYF. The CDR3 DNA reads TGCGCCAGCAGCTCCGGGGACCGCTCTGGAAACACCATATATTTT.

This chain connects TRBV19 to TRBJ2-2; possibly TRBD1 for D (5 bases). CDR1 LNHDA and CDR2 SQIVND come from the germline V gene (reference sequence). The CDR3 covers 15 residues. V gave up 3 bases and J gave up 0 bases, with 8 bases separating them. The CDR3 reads CASSIQGPNTGELFF. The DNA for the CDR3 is TGTGCCAGTAGTATTCAGGGTCCGAACACCGGGGAGCTGTTTTTT.

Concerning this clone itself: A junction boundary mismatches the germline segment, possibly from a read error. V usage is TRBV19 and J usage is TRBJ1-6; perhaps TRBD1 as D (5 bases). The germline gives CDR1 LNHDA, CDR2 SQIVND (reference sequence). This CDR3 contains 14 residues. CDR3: CASSNDVGDPFRLF. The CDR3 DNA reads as TGTGCCAGTAGCAACGACGTAGGGGACCCTTTCAGACTCTTT.

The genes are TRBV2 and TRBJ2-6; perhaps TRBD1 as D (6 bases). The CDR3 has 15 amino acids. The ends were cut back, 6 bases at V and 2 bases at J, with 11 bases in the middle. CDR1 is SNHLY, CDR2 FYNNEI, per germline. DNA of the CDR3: TGTGCCAGCAGGGTCAGGGGAGCTGGGGCCAACGTCCTGACTTTC. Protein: CASRVRGAGANVLTF. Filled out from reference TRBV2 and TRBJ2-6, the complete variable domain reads EPEVTQTPSHQVTQMGQEVILRCVPISNHLYFYWYRQILGQKVEFLVSFYNNEISEKSEIFDDQFSVERPDGSNFTLKIRSTKLEDSAMYFCASRVRGAGANVLTFGAGSRLTVL.

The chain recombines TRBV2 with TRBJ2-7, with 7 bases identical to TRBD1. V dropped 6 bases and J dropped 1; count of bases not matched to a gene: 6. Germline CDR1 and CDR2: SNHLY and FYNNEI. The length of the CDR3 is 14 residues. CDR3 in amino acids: CASRHGTASYEQYF. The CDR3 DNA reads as TGTGCCAGCAGGCACGGGACAGCTTCCTACGAGCAGTACTTC.

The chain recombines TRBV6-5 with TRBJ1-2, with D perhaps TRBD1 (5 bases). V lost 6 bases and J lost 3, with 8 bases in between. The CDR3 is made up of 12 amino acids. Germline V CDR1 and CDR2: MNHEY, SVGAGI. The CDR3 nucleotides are TGTGCCAGCAGCGACAGCTACTATGGCTACACCTTC. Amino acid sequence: CASSDSYYGYTF.

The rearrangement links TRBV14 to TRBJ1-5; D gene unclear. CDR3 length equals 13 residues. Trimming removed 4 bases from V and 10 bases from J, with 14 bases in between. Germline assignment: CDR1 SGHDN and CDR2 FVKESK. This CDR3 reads CASSPSGTQPQHF. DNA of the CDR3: TGTGCCAGCAGCCCCTCAGGAACTCAACCCCAGCATTTT.

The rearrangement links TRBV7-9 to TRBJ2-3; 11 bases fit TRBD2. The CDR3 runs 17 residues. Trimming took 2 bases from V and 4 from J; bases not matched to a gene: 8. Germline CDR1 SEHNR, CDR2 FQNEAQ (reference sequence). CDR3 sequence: CASSLRLAGHPADTQYF. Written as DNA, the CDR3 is TGTGCCAGCAGCTTACGACTAGCGGGGCACCCAGCAGATACGCAGTATTTT.

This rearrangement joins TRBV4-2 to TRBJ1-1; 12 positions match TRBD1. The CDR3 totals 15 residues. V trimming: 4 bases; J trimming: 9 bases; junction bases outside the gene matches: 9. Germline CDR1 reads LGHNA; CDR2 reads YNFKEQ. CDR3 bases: TGTGCCAGCAGCCCACCACAAGGGACAGGGGGCAAAGCTTTCTTT. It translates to CASSPPQGTGGKAFF.

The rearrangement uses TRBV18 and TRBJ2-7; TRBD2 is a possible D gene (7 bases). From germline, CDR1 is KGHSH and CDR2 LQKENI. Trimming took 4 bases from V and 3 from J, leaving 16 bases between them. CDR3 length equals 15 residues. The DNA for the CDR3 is TGTGCCAGCTCACAGGGGGGGGTAGGCGGCTACGAGCAGTACGTC. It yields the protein CASSQGGVGGYEQYV.

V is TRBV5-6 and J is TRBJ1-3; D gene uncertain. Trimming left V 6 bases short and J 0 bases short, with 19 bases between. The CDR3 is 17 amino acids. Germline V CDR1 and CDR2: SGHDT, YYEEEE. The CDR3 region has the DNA TGTGCCAGCATGGAATGGTGGAGCCTCAACTCTGGAAACACCATATATTTT. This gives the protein CASMEWWSLNSGNTIYF.

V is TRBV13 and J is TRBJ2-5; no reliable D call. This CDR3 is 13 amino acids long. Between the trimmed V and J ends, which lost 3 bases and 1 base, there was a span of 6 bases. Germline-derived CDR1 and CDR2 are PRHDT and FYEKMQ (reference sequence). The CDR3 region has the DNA TGTGCCAGCAGCTTGGTTCCCCAAGAGACCCAGTACTTC. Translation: CASSLVPQETQYF.

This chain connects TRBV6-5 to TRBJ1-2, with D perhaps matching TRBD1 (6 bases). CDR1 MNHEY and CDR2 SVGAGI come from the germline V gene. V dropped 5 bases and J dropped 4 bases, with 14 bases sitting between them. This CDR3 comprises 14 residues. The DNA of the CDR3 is TGTGCCAGCAGTCCCCGGACAGTGTTCTATGGCTACACCTTC. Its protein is CASSPRTVFYGYTF.

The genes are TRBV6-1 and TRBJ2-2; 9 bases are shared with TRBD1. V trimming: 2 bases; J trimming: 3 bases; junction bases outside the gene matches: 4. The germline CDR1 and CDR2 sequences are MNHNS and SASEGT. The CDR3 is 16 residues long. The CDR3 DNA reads TGTGCCAGCAGTGAACGAAGACAGGGGGACACCGGGGAGCTGTTTTTT. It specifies CASSERRQGDTGELFF.

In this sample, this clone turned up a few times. The CDR3 DNA reads as TGTGCCAGAGGAGGGAATCAGCCCCAGCATTTT. Translation: CARGGNQPQHF. This chain links TRBV6-5 with TRBJ1-5; the D is unclear. The germline gives CDR1 MNHEY, CDR2 SVGAGI. Trimming cost V 9 bases and J 4 bases, with 7 bases left between them. This CDR3 comprises 11 residues.

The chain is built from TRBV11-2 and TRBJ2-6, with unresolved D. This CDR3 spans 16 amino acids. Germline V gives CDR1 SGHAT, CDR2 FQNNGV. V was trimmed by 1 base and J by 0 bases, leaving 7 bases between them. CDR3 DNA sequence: TGTGCCAGCAGCTTAGGCAGTCTCTCTGGGGCCAACGTCCTGACTTTC. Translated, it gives CASSLGSLSGANVLTF.

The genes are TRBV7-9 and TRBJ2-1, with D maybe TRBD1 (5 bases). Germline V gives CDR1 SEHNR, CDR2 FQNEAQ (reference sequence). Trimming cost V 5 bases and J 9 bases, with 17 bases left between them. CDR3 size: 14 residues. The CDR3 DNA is TGTGCCAGCAGCGCCCCGGGCTACCAGGGTGAGCAGTTCTTC. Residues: CASSAPGYQGEQFF.

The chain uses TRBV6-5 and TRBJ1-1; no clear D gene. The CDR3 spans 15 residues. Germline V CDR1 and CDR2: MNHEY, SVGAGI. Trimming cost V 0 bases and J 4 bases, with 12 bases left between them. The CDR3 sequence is CASSYSTRDPTEAFF. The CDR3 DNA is TGTGCCAGCAGTTACTCGACCAGAGATCCCACTGAAGCTTTCTTT.

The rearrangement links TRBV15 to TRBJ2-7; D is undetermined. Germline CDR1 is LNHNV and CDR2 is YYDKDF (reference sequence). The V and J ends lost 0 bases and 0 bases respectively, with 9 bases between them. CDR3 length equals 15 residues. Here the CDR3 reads CATSRDLASSYEQYF. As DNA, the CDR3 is TGTGCCACCAGCAGAGATCTGGCTAGCTCCTACGAGCAGTACTTC. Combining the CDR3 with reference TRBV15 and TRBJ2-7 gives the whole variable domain DAMVIQNPRYQVTQFGKPVTLSCSQTLNHNVMYWYQQKSSQAPKLLFHYYDKDFNNEADTPDNFQSRRPNTSFCFLDIRSPGLGDTAMYLCATSRDLASSYEQYFGPGTRLTVT.

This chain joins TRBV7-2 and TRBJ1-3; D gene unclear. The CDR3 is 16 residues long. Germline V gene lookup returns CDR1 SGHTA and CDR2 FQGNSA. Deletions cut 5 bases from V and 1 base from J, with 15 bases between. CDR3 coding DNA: TGTGCCAGCAGCCTGGCGGGCAGGTCTTCTGGAAACACCATATATTTT. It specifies CASSLAGRSSGNTIYF.

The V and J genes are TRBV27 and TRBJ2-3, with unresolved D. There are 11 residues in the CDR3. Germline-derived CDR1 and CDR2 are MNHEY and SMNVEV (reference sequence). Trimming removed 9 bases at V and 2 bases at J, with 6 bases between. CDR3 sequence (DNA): TGTGCCAGTGGAAACACAGATACGCAGTATTTT. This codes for CASGNTDTQYF.

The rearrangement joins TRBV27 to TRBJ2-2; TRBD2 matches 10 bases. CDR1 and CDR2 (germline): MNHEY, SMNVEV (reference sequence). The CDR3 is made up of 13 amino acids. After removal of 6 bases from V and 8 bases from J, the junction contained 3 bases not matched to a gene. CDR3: CASRVLAGGELFF. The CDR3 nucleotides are TGTGCCAGCAGAGTACTAGCGGGGGGGGAGCTGTTTTTT.

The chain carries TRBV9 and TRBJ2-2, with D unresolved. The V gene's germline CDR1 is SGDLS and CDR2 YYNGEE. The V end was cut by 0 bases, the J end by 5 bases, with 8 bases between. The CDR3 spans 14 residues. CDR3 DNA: TGTGCCAGCAGCGTAGATGGAACGACCGGGGAGCTGTTTTTT. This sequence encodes CASSVDGTTGELFF.

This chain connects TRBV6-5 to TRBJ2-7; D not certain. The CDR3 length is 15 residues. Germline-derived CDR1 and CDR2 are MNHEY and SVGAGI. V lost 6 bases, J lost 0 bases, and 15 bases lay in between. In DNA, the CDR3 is TGTGCCAGCAGCCGCAGGACGGTAAGCTCCTACGAGCAGTACTTC. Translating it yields CASSRRTVSSYEQYF.

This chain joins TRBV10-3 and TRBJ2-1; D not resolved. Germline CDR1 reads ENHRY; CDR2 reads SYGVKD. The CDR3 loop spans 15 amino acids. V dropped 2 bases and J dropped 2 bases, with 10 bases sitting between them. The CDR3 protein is CAISERSGTYNEQFF. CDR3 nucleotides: TGTGCCATCAGTGAGCGGAGTGGAACCTACAATGAGCAGTTCTTC.

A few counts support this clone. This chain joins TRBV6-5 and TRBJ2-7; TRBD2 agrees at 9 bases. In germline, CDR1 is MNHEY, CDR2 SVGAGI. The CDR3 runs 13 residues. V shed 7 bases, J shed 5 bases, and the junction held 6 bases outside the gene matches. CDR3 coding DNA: TGTGCCAGCATCGGGACTAGCCTCAACGAGCAGTACTTC. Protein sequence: CASIGTSLNEQYF.

The CDR3 DNA is TGTGCCAGCAGCTTAGCGACGGCTTACGAGCAGTACGTC. This gives the protein CASSLATAYEQYV. The gene calls are TRBV7-8 and TRBJ2-7; D unclear. The germline V gene has CDR1 SGHVS and CDR2 FQNEAQ. The length of the CDR3 is 13 residues. The ends were cut back, 0 bases at V and 4 bases at J, with 7 bases in the middle.